Included here is one T cell receptor (beta chain) sequence, with context. TCRdb reprocessed the 5' RACE reads and keeps a single row for each CDR3 protein, giving no DNA. The sample has roughly 390,000 distinct CDR3 sequences. Germline-derived CDR1 and CDR2 are MDHEN and SYDVKM. The CDR3 runs to 13 residues. The source of the sample is a study of T cells expressing NK-cell markers. The sample was blood T cells: a sorted CD56 or NKG2C T cell subset, CD4+ or CD8+ T cells, or bulk PBMC T cells (not recorded which). The source is a man aged 18 to 70 in good health. The gene calls are TRBV28 and TRBJ2-1; absent DNA, TCRdb's TRBD1 call cannot be checked. CDR3 residues: CASSRGQYNEQFF.